This TCR beta chain was sequenced for a study of blood T cell repertoires in COVID-19. Across the whole study: Samples taken during acute and convalescent COVID-19 were collected in the United States, Italy and Spain. T cells, B-cell-depleted T cells, or PBMCs supplied cDNA or gDNA.

How the authors handled the data: Nucleated cell counts were estimated from reference gene primer amplification. Using immunoSEQ multiplex PCR, the repertoire was profiled, and TCRdb retains in-frame clones only, with some absent. D and trimming were read from the DNA, whereas the V and J calls and clone size are those reported in that table. The data hold around 240,000 clones, with about 83% observed a single time. V was trimmed by 0 bases and J by 5 bases, leaving 9 bases between them. CDR1 is SGDLS, CDR2 YYNGEE, per germline. The CDR3 is made up of 15 amino acids. Sequencing was performed on peripheral blood. The TCR sequence derives from a woman in her 50s with acute or convalescent COVID-19. The chain uses TRBV9 and TRBJ1-6; no definite D call. The CDR3 spells CASSVGGRDNSPLHF. The CDR3 DNA reads as TGTGCCAGCAGCGTAGGAGGGAGGGATAATTCACCCCTCCACTTT. Full variable domain (remainder filled in from reference TRBV9 and TRBJ1-6): DSGVTQTPKHLITATGQRVTLRCSPRSGDLSVYWYQQSLDQGLQFLIQYYNGEERAKGNILERFSAQQFPDLHSELNLSSLELGDSALYFCASSVGGRDNSPLHFGNGTRLTVT.